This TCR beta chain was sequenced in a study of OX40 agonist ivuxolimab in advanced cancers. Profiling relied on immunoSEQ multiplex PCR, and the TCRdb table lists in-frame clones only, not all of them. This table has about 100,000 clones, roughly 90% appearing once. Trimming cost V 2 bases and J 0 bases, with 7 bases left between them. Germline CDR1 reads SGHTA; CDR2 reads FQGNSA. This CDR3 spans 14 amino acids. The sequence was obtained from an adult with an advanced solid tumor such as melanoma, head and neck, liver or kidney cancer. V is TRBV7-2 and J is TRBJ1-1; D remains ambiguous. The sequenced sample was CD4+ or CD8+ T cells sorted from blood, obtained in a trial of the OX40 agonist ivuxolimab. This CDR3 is CASSLTQLNTEAFF. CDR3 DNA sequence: TGTGCCAGCAGCTTAACTCAGTTGAACACTGAAGCTTTCTTT. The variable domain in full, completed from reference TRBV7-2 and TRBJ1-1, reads GAGVSQSPSNKVTEKGKDVELRCDPISGHTALYWYRQSLGQGLEFLIYFQGNSAPDKSGLPSDRFSAERTGGSVSTLTIQRTQQEDSAVYLCASSLTQLNTEAFFGQGTRLTVV.